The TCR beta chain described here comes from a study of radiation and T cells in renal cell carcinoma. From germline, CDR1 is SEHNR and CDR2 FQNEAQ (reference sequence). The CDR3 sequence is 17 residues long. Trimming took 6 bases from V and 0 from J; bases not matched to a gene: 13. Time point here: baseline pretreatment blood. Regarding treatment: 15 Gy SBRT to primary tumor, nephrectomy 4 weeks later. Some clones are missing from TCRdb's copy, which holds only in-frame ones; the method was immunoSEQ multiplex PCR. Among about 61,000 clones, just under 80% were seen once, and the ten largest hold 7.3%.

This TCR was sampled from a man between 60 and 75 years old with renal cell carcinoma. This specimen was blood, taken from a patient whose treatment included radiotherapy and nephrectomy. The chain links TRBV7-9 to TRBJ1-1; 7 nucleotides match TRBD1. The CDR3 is CASRNNNYRGLNTEAFF. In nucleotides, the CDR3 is TGTGCCAGCAGGAACAACAACTACAGGGGATTGAACACTGAAGCTTTCTTT.